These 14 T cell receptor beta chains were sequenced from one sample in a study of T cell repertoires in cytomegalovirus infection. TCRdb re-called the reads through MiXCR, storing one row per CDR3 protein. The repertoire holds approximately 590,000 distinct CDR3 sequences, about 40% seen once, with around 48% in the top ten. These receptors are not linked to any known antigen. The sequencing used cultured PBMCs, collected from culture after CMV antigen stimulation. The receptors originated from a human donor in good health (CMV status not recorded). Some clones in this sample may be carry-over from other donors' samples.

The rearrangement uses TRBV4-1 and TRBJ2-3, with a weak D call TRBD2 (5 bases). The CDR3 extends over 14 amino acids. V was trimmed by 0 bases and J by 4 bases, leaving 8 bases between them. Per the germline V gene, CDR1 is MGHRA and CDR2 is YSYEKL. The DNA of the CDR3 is TGCGCCAGCAGCCAAGATTGGAGGTCAGATACGCAGTATTTT. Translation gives CASSQDWRSDTQYF.

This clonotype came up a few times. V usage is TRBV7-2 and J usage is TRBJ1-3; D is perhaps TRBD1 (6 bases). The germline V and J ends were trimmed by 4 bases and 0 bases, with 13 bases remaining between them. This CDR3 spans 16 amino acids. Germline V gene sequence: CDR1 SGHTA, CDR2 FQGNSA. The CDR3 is CASSSGQPSSGNTIYF. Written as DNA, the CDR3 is TGTGCCAGCAGCTCCGGACAGCCGAGCTCTGGAAACACCATATATTTT.

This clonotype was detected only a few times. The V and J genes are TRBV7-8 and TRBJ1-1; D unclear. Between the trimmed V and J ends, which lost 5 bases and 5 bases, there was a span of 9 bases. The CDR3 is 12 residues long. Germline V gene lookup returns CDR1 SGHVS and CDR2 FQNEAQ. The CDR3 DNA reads TGTGCCAGCAGCCCGCGGAGGACTGAAGCTTTCTTT. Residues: CASSPRRTEAFF. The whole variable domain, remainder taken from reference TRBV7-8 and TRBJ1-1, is GAGVSQSPRYKVAKRGQDVALRCDPISGHVSLFWYQQALGQGPEFLTYFQNEAQLDKSGLPSDRFFAERPEGSVSTLKIQRTQQEDSAVYLCASSPRRTEAFFGQGTRLTVV.

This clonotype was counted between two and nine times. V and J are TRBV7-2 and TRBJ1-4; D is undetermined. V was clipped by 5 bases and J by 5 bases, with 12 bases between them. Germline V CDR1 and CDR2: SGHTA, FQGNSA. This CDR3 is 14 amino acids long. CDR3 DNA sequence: TGTGCCAGCAGCGCCCTGGACGGGAATGAAAAACTGTTTTTT. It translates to CASSALDGNEKLFF.

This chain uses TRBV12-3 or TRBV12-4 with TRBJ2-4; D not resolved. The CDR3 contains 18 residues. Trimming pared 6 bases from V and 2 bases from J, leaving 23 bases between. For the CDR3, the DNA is TGTGCCAGCAGCCCCGGTCGCGCGGCTCGGTCTACCAAAAACATTCAGTACTTC. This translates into CASSPGRAARSTKNIQYF.

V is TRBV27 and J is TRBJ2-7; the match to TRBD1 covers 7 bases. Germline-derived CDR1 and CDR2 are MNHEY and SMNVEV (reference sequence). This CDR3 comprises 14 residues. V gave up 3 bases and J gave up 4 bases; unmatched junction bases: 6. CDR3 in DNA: TGTGCCAGCAGTTTCCAACAGGGGCTGTACGAGCAGTACTTC. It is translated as CASSFQQGLYEQYF.

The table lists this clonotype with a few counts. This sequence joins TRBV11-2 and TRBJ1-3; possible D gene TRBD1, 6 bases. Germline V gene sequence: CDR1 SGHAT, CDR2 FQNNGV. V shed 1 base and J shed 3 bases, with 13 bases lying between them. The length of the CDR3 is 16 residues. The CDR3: CASSLVQGFFGNTIYF. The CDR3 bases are TGTGCCAGCAGCTTAGTACAGGGATTCTTTGGAAACACCATATATTTT.

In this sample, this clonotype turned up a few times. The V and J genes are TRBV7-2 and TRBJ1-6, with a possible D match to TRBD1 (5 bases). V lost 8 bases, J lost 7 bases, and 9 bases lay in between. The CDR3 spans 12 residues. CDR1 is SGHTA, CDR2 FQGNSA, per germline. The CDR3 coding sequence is TGTGCCAGCCGGGACCCAAATTCACCCCTCCACTTT. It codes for CASRDPNSPLHF. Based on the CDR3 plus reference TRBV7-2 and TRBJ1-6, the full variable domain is GAGVSQSPSNKVTEKGKDVELRCDPISGHTALYWYRQSLGQGLEFLIYFQGNSAPDKSGLPSDRFSAERTGGSVSTLTIQRTQQEDSAVYLCASRDPNSPLHFGNGTRLTVT.

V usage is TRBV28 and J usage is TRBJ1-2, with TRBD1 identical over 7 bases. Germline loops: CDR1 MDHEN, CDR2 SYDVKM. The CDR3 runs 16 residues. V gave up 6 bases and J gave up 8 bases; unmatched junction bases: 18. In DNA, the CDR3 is TGTGCCAGCAGCCCCGGAGGGAAGACAGGGTTATCGGGCTACACCTTC. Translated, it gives CASSPGGKTGLSGYTF.

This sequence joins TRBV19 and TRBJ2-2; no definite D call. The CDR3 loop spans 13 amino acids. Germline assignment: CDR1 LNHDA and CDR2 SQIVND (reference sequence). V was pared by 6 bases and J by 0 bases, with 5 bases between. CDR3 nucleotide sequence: TGTGCCAGTAGGACGTCGAACACCGGGGAGCTGTTTTTT. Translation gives CASRTSNTGELFF.

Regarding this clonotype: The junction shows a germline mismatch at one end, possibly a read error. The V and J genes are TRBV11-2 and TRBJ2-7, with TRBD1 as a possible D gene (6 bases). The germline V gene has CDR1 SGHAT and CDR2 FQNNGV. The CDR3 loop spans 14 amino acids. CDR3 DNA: TGTGCCAGCAGTCCCGGGACAACCTCCTACGAGCTGTACTTC. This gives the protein CASSPGTTSYELYF.

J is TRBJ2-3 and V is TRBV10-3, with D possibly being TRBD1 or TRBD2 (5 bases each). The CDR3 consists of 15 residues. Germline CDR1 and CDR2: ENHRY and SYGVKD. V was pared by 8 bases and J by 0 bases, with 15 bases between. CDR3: CAIGSGAASTDTQYF. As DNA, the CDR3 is TGTGCCATCGGGAGTGGGGCAGCTAGCACAGATACGCAGTATTTT.

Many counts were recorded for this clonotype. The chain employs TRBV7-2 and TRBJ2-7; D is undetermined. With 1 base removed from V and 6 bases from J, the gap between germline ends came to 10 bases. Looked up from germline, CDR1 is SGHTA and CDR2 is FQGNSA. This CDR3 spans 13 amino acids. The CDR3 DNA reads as TGTGCCAGCAGCTTAGACCGGGCACGCGAGCAGTACTTC. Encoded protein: CASSLDRAREQYF.

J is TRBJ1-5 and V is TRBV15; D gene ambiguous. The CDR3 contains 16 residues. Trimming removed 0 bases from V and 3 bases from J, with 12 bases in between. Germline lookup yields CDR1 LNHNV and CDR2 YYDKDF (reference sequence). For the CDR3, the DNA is TGTGCCACCAGCAGAGATCTCGGGGTCCTCAATCAGCCCCAGCATTTT. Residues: CATSRDLGVLNQPQHF.